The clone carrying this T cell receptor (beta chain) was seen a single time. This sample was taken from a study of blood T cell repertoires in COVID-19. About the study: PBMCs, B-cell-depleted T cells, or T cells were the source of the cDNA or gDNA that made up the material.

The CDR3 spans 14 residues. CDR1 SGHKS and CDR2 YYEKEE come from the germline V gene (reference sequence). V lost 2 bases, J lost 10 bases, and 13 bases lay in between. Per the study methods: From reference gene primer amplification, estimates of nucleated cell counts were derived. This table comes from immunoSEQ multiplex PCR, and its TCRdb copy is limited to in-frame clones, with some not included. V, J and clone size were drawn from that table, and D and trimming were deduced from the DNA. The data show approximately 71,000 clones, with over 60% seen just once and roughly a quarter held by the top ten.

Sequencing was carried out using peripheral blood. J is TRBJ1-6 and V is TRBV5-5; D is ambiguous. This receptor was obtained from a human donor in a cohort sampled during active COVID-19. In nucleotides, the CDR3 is TGTGCCAGCAGCTTAGAGGGAGTAGGCTCACCCCTCCACTTT. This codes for CASSLEGVGSPLHF.